The 23 T cell receptor beta chains given below trace back to one sample, sequenced in a study of shared clonotypes between healthy human individuals. The table came from immunoSEQ multiplex PCR; TCRdb's copy has only in-frame clones and leaves some out. Of 2 million to 2.5 million clones listed, approximately 95% are singletons. Sequenced: naive CD4+ T cells from PBMCs. Subset indicated: CD45RA+ positively selected. The receptors were gathered from a man between 18 and 29 years old in good health. Some clones in this sample may be carry-over from other donors' samples.

The chain joins TRBV30 to TRBJ1-1; perhaps TRBD1 as D (5 bases). The CDR3 has 15 amino acids. Germline CDR1 is GTSNPN and CDR2 is SVGIG (reference sequence). V shed 2 bases and J shed 4 bases, with 17 bases lying between them. CDR3 region: CAWSPIGEGSTEAFF. The CDR3 DNA is TGTGCCTGGAGTCCAATCGGGGAGGGGAGCACTGAAGCTTTCTTT.

The chain joins TRBV5-4 to TRBJ1-1, with D perhaps matching TRBD1 (5 bases). The CDR3 has 15 residues. V lost 2 bases and J lost 4, with 15 bases in between. Germline values: CDR1 SGHNT, CDR2 YYREEE (reference sequence). The CDR3 region has the DNA TGTGCCAGCAGCTTAGTTGGCAGGGAATTCACTGAAGCTTTCTTT. Its protein is CASSLVGREFTEAFF.

This chain joins TRBV5-4 and TRBJ2-5, with D perhaps given as TRBD1 or TRBD2 (6 bases each). The V end lost 5 bases, the J end lost 1 base, and 12 bases lay between the germline ends. CDR1 is SGHNT and CDR2 is YYREEE in the germline V gene (reference sequence). The CDR3 contains 14 residues. CDR3 nucleotide sequence: TGTGCCAGCAGAGAAAAGGGGGGCCAAGAGACCCAGTACTTC. Translation: CASREKGGQETQYF.

The V and J genes are TRBV28 and TRBJ2-1, with D perhaps TRBD1 (6 bases). CDR3 size: 15 residues. Germline V CDR1 and CDR2: MDHEN, SYDVKM. The ends were cut back, 2 bases at V and 7 bases at J, with 15 bases in the middle. CDR3 DNA sequence: TGTGCCAGCAGTTTAGCAGGGGCCTCAGCGAATGAGCAGTTCTTC. Its protein is CASSLAGASANEQFF. Filled out from reference TRBV28 and TRBJ2-1, the complete variable domain reads DVKVTQSSRYLVKRTGEKVFLECVQDMDHENMFWYRQDPGLGLRLIYFSYDVKMKEKGDIPEGYSVSREKKERFSLILESASTNQTSMYLCASSLAGASANEQFFGPGTRLTVL.

In its sample, this clone was seen once. The chain links TRBV19 to TRBJ1-3; D is unclear. V dropped 7 bases and J dropped 0 bases, with 13 bases sitting between them. This CDR3 has 15 residues. Germline V CDR1 and CDR2: LNHDA, SQIVND (reference sequence). The DNA for the CDR3 is TGTGCCAGTAAAAGGGCCCCCCTCTCTGGAAACACCATATATTTT. This sequence encodes CASKRAPLSGNTIYF.

V is TRBV6-6 and J is TRBJ1-4; D gene ambiguous. V gave up 8 bases and J gave up 3 bases, with 4 bases separating them. The germline V gene has CDR1 MNHNY and CDR2 SVGAGI (reference sequence). The CDR3 is 11 amino acids. The CDR3 nucleotides are TGTGCCAGCGGAGCTAATGAAAAACTGTTTTTT. Translating it yields CASGANEKLFF.

V usage is TRBV6-6 and J usage is TRBJ2-7; D perhaps matches TRBD2 (5 bases). From germline, CDR1 is MNHNY and CDR2 SVGAGI (reference sequence). The V end was cut by 2 bases, the J end by 5 bases, with 10 bases between. There are 13 residues in the CDR3. DNA for the CDR3: TGTGCCAGCAGTTACGAGGGAAACAACGAGCAGTACTTC. Encoded protein: CASSYEGNNEQYF.

The V gene is TRBV11-3, the J gene TRBJ2-2; D call uncertain. Germline values: CDR1 SGHNT, CDR2 YENEEA. V was trimmed by 5 bases and J by 2 bases, leaving 12 bases between them. The CDR3 runs 15 residues. The CDR3, as DNA: TGTGCCAGCAGCCCCAGTGGGCATAACACCGGGGAGCTGTTTTTT. This sequence encodes CASSPSGHNTGELFF.

This clone has only one observation. The gene calls are TRBV5-4 and TRBJ2-2, with TRBD1 identical over 9 bases. The length of the CDR3 is 15 residues. Trimming removed 4 bases from V and 1 base from J; junction bases left unmatched: 2. CDR1 is SGHNT, CDR2 YYREEE, per germline (reference sequence). The CDR3 nucleotides read TGTGCCAGCAGCCAGGACAGGGGGAACACCGGGGAGCTGTTTTTT. Its protein product is CASSQDRGNTGELFF.

The rearrangement uses TRBV30 and TRBJ1-3; TRBD1 matches at 9 bases. The CDR3 has 13 amino acids. The germline gives CDR1 GTSNPN, CDR2 SVGIG (reference sequence). Losses at the gene ends were 6 bases for V and 7 bases for J; bases not matched to a gene: 7. Written as DNA, the CDR3 is TGTGCCTGCCCGGGACAGGGTCTGAACACCATATATTTT. Its translation is CACPGQGLNTIYF.

This chain connects TRBV4-3 to TRBJ2-7; 9 nucleotides agree with TRBD2. V trimming: 0 bases; J trimming: 0 bases; junction bases outside the gene matches: 15. Germline V CDR1 and CDR2: LGHNA, YSLEER. This CDR3 contains 20 residues. CDR3 DNA sequence: TGCGCCAGCAGCCAAGATCTAGAAGCGGCAGGTAGCGGGAGCTCCTACGAGCAGTACTTC. It yields the protein CASSQDLEAAGSGSSYEQYF.

The chain has TRBV20-1 and TRBJ2-5; D unresolved. CDR1 and CDR2 from the germline V gene are DFQATT and SNEGSKA (reference sequence). This CDR3 comprises 11 residues. The germline V and J ends were trimmed by 5 bases and 6 bases, with 10 bases remaining between them. The CDR3 loop reads CSAPIDKTQYF. The CDR3 nucleotides read TGCAGTGCTCCCATTGACAAGACCCAGTACTTC.

The chain uses TRBV2 and TRBJ2-7, with a tentative D call TRBD1 (6 bases). CDR3 length: 15 amino acids. Trimming took 2 bases from V and 5 from J, leaving 16 bases between them. Germline loops: CDR1 SNHLY, CDR2 FYNNEI. In nucleotides, the CDR3 is TGTGCCAGCAGTGAAAGGTTCAGTGGGGGCGACGAGCAGTACTTC. Its protein product is CASSERFSGGDEQYF.

The chain is built from TRBV19 and TRBJ2-5, with D perhaps matching TRBD2 (6 bases). Trimming removed 2 bases from V and 2 bases from J, with 15 bases in between. The CDR3 totals 16 residues. Germline assignment: CDR1 LNHDA and CDR2 SQIVND (reference sequence). The CDR3: CASSIRASAMQETQYF. In nucleotides, the CDR3 is TGTGCCAGTAGTATACGGGCTAGCGCGATGCAAGAGACCCAGTACTTC.

The genes are TRBV5-4 and TRBJ2-3, with a tentative D call TRBD2 (5 bases). This CDR3 is 14 amino acids long. V was shortened by 7 bases and J by 0 bases, with 12 bases between the two germline ends. Germline V gene sequence: CDR1 SGHNT, CDR2 YYREEE (reference sequence). The CDR3 here is CASARGSSTDTQYF. CDR3 in DNA: TGTGCCAGCGCACGGGGATCTAGCACAGATACGCAGTATTTT.

The J gene is TRBJ2-2, the V gene TRBV27, with 10 positions matching TRBD2. This CDR3 has 15 amino acids. Per the germline V gene, CDR1 is MNHEY and CDR2 is SMNVEV (reference sequence). The J segment lost 4 bases and the V segment lost 7 bases, leaving 6 bases of the junction unmatched. The CDR3 spells CASKQREGGTGELFF. CDR3 coding DNA: TGTGCCAGCAAACAGCGGGAGGGCGGCACCGGGGAGCTGTTTTTT.

This chain connects TRBV28 to TRBJ2-2; weak D call: TRBD2 (5 bases). Germline lookup yields CDR1 MDHEN and CDR2 SYDVKM. V was clipped by 7 bases and J by 6 bases, with 12 bases between them. The CDR3 contains 13 residues. As DNA, the CDR3 is TGTGCCAGCATGGACTCAACGTCCGGGGAGCTGTTTTTT. Protein product: CASMDSTSGELFF.

The chain is built from TRBV5-1 and TRBJ1-2; D ambiguous. Trimming left V 0 bases short and J 6 bases short, with 12 bases between. The CDR3 is 14 amino acids. Germline loops: CDR1 SGHRS, CDR2 YFSETQ. CDR3 in DNA: TGCGCCAGCAGCTTGGGAGGAGGTGAAAATGGCTACACCTTC. This encodes CASSLGGGENGYTF.

As concerns this clone: The sample has other DNA sequences that encode this CDR3 too. This chain uses TRBV2 with TRBJ1-2, with D possibly being TRBD1 (6 bases). V lost 5 bases and J 2 bases, leaving 12 bases between the germline ends. This CDR3 has 14 residues. Looked up from germline, CDR1 is SNHLY and CDR2 is FYNNEI. This CDR3 is CASSIQGVNYGYTF. The CDR3 coding sequence is TGTGCCAGCAGTATACAGGGAGTGAACTATGGCTACACCTTC.

The chain joins TRBV4-3 to TRBJ2-7; 9 nucleotides align to TRBD1. CDR3 length: 15 residues. Germline CDR1 LGHNA, CDR2 YSLEER. V shed 1 base, J shed 8 bases, and the junction held 9 bases outside the gene matches. Here the CDR3 reads CASSQGPGTGSKQYF. The CDR3 DNA sequence: TGCGCCAGCAGCCAAGGGCCCGGGACAGGGAGTAAGCAGTACTTC.

This chain uses TRBV18 with TRBJ2-1; D is possibly TRBD1 (5 bases). The germline CDR1 and CDR2 sequences are KGHSH and LQKENI. Trimming took off 2 bases at V and 0 bases at J, with 11 bases between the two ends. The CDR3 runs to 16 residues. The CDR3 DNA reads TGTGCCAGCTCACCAAGACAGACGGCCTCCTACAATGAGCAGTTCTTC. This sequence encodes CASSPRQTASYNEQFF.

The chain is built from TRBV6-1 and TRBJ2-7; 10 positions match TRBD1. Germline CDR1 and CDR2: MNHNS and SASEGT. CDR3 size: 14 residues. Germline trimming cut 7 bases from V and 4 bases from J; bases unmatched to any gene: 7. CDR3 protein: CASNVEDRGYEQYF. CDR3 DNA sequence: TGTGCCAGCAACGTAGAGGACAGGGGGTACGAGCAGTACTTC.

The genes are TRBV28 and TRBJ1-4; D not certain. This CDR3 region has 17 residues. The V gene's germline CDR1 is MDHEN and CDR2 SYDVKM. V was pared by 5 bases and J by 4 bases, with 20 bases between. The DNA of the CDR3 is TGTGCCAGCAGTCCATCATCCGGGAGGCAGTATAATGAAAAACTGTTTTTT. Translating it yields CASSPSSGRQYNEKLFF.